The 22 T cell receptor beta chains below were found in one sample sequenced in a study of early T cells in non-severe SARS-CoV-2 infection. TCRdb ran MiXCR on the 5' RACE reads and lists one entry per CDR3 protein. The sample carries over 50,000 distinct CDR3 sequences, around 8% recorded once. Sequencing was performed on whole blood. The source is an adult who was a healthcare worker with PCR-confirmed SARS-CoV-2 infection or an uninfected control (not recorded which).

Here the CDR3 reads CASRTGGDTGELFF. The CDR3 DNA reads as TGTGCCAGCAGGACAGGGGGCGACACCGGGGAGCTGTTTTTT. This chain joins TRBV2 and TRBJ2-2, with 10 bases identical to TRBD1. This CDR3 comprises 14 residues. V trimming: 6 bases; J trimming: 3 bases; junction bases outside the gene matches: 1. The germline V gene encodes CDR1 SNHLY and CDR2 FYNNEI.

This clonotype appeared a few times. The gene calls are TRBV2 and TRBJ1-6, with 7 bases matching TRBD1. The CDR3 loop spans 13 amino acids. V shed 4 bases, J shed 10 bases, and the junction held 4 bases outside the gene matches. Looked up from germline, CDR1 is SNHLY and CDR2 is FYNNEI. The DNA of the CDR3 is TGTGCCAGCAGTGGACAGGGTGGATCACCCCTCCACTTT. The encoded protein is CASSGQGGSPLHF.

V gene TRBV4-1 combines with J gene TRBJ2-4; D may be TRBD1 (6 bases). Trimming pared 3 bases from V and 7 bases from J, leaving 13 bases between. This CDR3 is built from 14 residues. CDR1 MGHRA and CDR2 YSYEKL come from the germline V gene. The CDR3 reads CASSHETGPNIQYF. The CDR3 nucleotides are TGCGCCAGCAGCCATGAGACAGGACCCAACATTCAGTACTTC.

The chain couples TRBV12-3 or TRBV12-4 to TRBJ2-3; D may correspond to TRBD1 or TRBD2 (6 bases each). This CDR3 spans 15 amino acids. The V end lost 5 bases, the J end lost 0 bases, and 12 bases lay between the germline ends. For the CDR3, the DNA is TGTGCCAGCAGTCCCTACGGGGGCAGCACAGATACGCAGTATTTT. Amino acid sequence: CASSPYGGSTDTQYF.

This clonotype showed up many times. In nucleotides, the CDR3 is TGTGCCAGCAGCTTCGGGGCCTACCAAGAGACCCAGTACTTC. This codes for CASSFGAYQETQYF. The chain uses TRBV11-2 and TRBJ2-5; D may be TRBD1 or TRBD2 (5 bases each). The CDR3 loop spans 14 amino acids. With 3 bases removed from V and 0 bases from J, the gap between germline ends came to 8 bases. CDR1 and CDR2 (germline): SGHAT, FQNNGV.

The chain joins TRBV12-5 to TRBJ2-1; D is unresolved. The CDR3 totals 15 residues. V was clipped by 4 bases and J by 0 bases, with 10 bases between them. CDR1 and CDR2 (germline): LGHNT, FRNRAP. The CDR3 is CASGSNPSSYNEQFF. CDR3 nucleotide sequence: TGTGCTAGTGGTTCAAACCCTAGCTCCTACAATGAGCAGTTCTTC.

The V call is TRBV12-3 or TRBV12-4, the J call TRBJ1-1; D is ambiguous. This CDR3 spans 12 amino acids. The V end lost 2 bases, the J end lost 4 bases, and 5 bases lay between the germline ends. The CDR3 region is CASSLTSTEAFF. DNA of the CDR3: TGTGCCAGCAGTTTAACGAGCACTGAAGCTTTCTTT.

DNA for the CDR3: TGCAGCGTCACGGGTGGCCAAGTCGGCGAAAAACTGTTTTTT. Protein product: CSVTGGQVGEKLFF. The V and J genes are TRBV29-1 and TRBJ1-4; D is ambiguous. Germline loops: CDR1 SQVTM, CDR2 ANQGSEA. The V end lost 6 bases, the J end lost 8 bases, and 19 bases lay between the germline ends. The CDR3 consists of 14 residues.

This clonotype was seen only a few times. The chain is built from TRBV19 and TRBJ1-1; weak D call: TRBD1 (5 bases). Trimming took 5 bases from V and 11 from J, leaving 21 bases between them. The CDR3 has 14 amino acids. Germline loops: CDR1 LNHDA, CDR2 SQIVND (reference sequence). The CDR3 DNA sequence: TGTGCCAGTAGTCCCCATAGACAGCCGGAGGCGGCTTTCTTT. This translates into CASSPHRQPEAAFF.

The chain is built from TRBV12-3 or TRBV12-4 and TRBJ1-5; D not resolved. The V and J ends lost 5 bases and 0 bases respectively, with 11 bases between them. The CDR3 length is 15 residues. CDR3 coding DNA: TGTGCCAGCAGTCCCCCGGGTAATAGCAATCAGCCCCAGCATTTT. Protein product: CASSPPGNSNQPQHF.

Ten or more counts support this clonotype. The V call is TRBV7-2, the J call TRBJ1-2; D unclear. CDR1 SGHTA and CDR2 FQGNSA come from the germline V gene. V was cut by 4 bases and J by 3 bases, with 6 bases left in between. The CDR3 is made up of 12 amino acids. The CDR3 region has the DNA TGTGCCAGCAGCTCCGGCTACTATGGCTACACCTTC. Translated, it gives CASSSGYYGYTF.

This clonotype was seen many times. J is TRBJ1-1 and V is TRBV20-1, with 7 bases lining up with TRBD1. Germline CDR1 and CDR2: DFQATT and SNEGSKA (reference sequence). V gave up 1 base and J gave up 4 bases; unmatched junction bases: 3. This CDR3 spans 13 amino acids. The CDR3 sequence is CSARGPGGTEAFF. For the CDR3, the DNA is TGCAGTGCTAGAGGGCCAGGGGGCACTGAAGCTTTCTTT.

This clonotype was seen many times. The V and J genes are TRBV10-3 and TRBJ2-3; possibly TRBD1 or TRBD2 for D (5 bases each). Germline V gene sequence: CDR1 ENHRY, CDR2 SYGVKD. CDR3 length: 14 residues. Trimming took 7 bases from V and 3 from J, leaving 14 bases between them. The CDR3 sequence is CAINGDGATDTQYF. DNA for the CDR3: TGTGCCATCAACGGCGACGGGGCGACAGATACGCAGTATTTT.

The table lists this clonotype with many counts. The chain has TRBV10-3 and TRBJ2-3; D gene unclear. V dropped 1 base and J dropped 5 bases, with 1 base sitting between them. Germline values: CDR1 ENHRY, CDR2 SYGVKD. There are 11 residues in the CDR3. For the CDR3, the DNA is TGTGCCATCAGTGAGTTAGATACGCAGTATTTT. Protein sequence: CAISELDTQYF.

This clonotype was observed a handful of times. The rearrangement joins TRBV14 to TRBJ1-2; 10 nucleotides align to TRBD1. The junction had 8 bases not matched to a gene; V was cut back by 0 bases and J by 7 bases. The CDR3 covers 16 residues. Germline V gives CDR1 SGHDN, CDR2 FVKESK. The CDR3 region is CASSQEWGTGVTGYTF. The DNA for the CDR3 is TGTGCCAGCAGCCAAGAATGGGGGACAGGGGTGACTGGCTACACCTTC.

The chain recombines TRBV7-9 with TRBJ2-3; the match to TRBD1 covers 7 bases. From germline, CDR1 is SEHNR and CDR2 FQNEAQ (reference sequence). V trimming: 6 bases; J trimming: 0 bases; junction bases outside the gene matches: 3. The CDR3 is made up of 14 amino acids. CDR3 bases: TGTGCCAGCAGGTCGGGACAGAGCACAGATACGCAGTATTTT. Protein product: CASRSGQSTDTQYF.

This clonotype came up a few times. This rearrangement joins TRBV2 to TRBJ2-5, with 9 bases identical to TRBD2. Trimming cost V 4 bases and J 2 bases; bases outside gene matches: 5. The germline CDR1 and CDR2 sequences are SNHLY and FYNNEI. This CDR3 spans 15 amino acids. The CDR3 region is CASSGPLAGQETQYF. As DNA, the CDR3 is TGTGCCAGCAGTGGACCTCTAGCGGGACAAGAGACCCAGTACTTC. Complete variable domain (other parts from reference TRBV2 and TRBJ2-5): EPEVTQTPSHQVTQMGQEVILRCVPISNHLYFYWYRQILGQKVEFLVSFYNNEISEKSEIFDDQFSVERPDGSNFTLKIRSTKLEDSAMYFCASSGPLAGQETQYFGPGTRLLVL.

This clonotype occurred many times. The genes are TRBV5-4 and TRBJ1-2, with D unclear. The V end lost 4 bases, the J end lost 2 bases, and 9 bases lay between the germline ends. CDR1 and CDR2 (germline): SGHNT, YYREEE (reference sequence). The CDR3 is 13 amino acids. In nucleotides, the CDR3 is TGTGCCAGCAGCACGGGCCTCAACTATGGCTACACCTTC. As protein: CASSTGLNYGYTF.

This clonotype was detected ten times or more. V and J are TRBV2 and TRBJ2-1; D perhaps matches TRBD2 (6 bases). The CDR3 totals 15 residues. The V gene's germline CDR1 is SNHLY and CDR2 FYNNEI. V was pared by 8 bases and J by 12 bases, with 26 bases between. The CDR3 loop is CASDLRDGSAGWQFF. For the CDR3, the DNA is TGTGCCAGCGACCTCCGGGACGGATCCGCGGGATGGCAGTTCTTC.

In its sample, this clonotype was seen many times. This chain joins TRBV10-2 and TRBJ2-7; no clear D gene. V was shortened by 3 bases and J by 0 bases, with 6 bases between the two germline ends. Germline CDR1 reads WSHSY; CDR2 reads SAAADI. CDR3 length equals 13 residues. The chain's CDR3 is CASSESVSYEQYF. As DNA, the CDR3 is TGCGCCAGCAGTGAAAGCGTCTCCTACGAGCAGTACTTC.

The V and J genes are TRBV3-1 and TRBJ2-4; no reliable D call. Germline lookup yields CDR1 LGHDT and CDR2 YNNKEL (reference sequence). The CDR3 has 14 residues. The V end was cut by 1 base, the J end by 6 bases, with 10 bases between. CDR3 loop: CASSQARVTNIQYF. The CDR3 DNA reads TGTGCCAGCAGCCAAGCCCGGGTCACAAACATTCAGTACTTC.

This clonotype was found a few times. The chain carries TRBV7-2 and TRBJ1-2; D not resolved. This CDR3 has 12 residues. Germline assignment: CDR1 SGHTA and CDR2 FQGNSA. V gave up 2 bases and J gave up 1 base, with 2 bases separating them. DNA of the CDR3: TGTGCCAGCAGCTTAAATAACTATGGCTACACCTTC. The encoded protein is CASSLNNYGYTF.